The rows below give T cell receptor beta chains drawn from one sample of a study of T cell clonotyping in hematopoietic cell transplantation. Libraries were prepared by immunoSEQ multiplex PCR; TCRdb keeps only in-frame clonotypes and omits some of them. The table lists about 16,000 clones, over 50% of them singletons, with roughly 12% in the top ten. This specimen consisted of PBMCs, obtained 30 days after allogeneic stem cell transplant. These receptors were obtained from a male patient aged 50 to 60 who had an allogeneic stem cell transplant from an unrelated donor, so T cells may come from the graft donor. Some clones in this sample may be carry-over from other donors' samples. CDR3s leave out the opening cysteine and the closing phenylalanine or tryptophan. The order of the fields is CDR3 length, clone size, V gene, CDR3 protein. Only some rows state a clone size, as once, few, many or a class for expanded clones.

10,.,TRBV6-6,ASGRAPVKQY
14,.,TRBV9,ASSGLAGGSRETQY
14,.,TRBV5-6,ASNPDGGMSTDTQY
12,.,TRBV25-1,ASSEQGSNEKLF
12,.,TRBV30,AWSVSGASYGYT
13,.,TRBV27,ASRRTGRPNYGYT
12,.,TRBV14,ASSRNDRAHGYT
14,.,TRBV19,ASSIVGEAGANVLT
12,.,TRBV28,ASSPNDNYNEQF
14,.,TRBV28,ASSSEWTGSSGELF
11,few,TRBV2,ASSGGDSSPLH
16,.,TRBV27,ASSFGGGSTGGTYEQY
10,.,TRBV28,ASSLRGGELF
11,.,TRBV6-5,ASSYLRGQEAF
13,.,TRBV30,AWTQSGGGSNEQF
10,.,TRBV25-1,ASSPGAGELF
10,few,TRBV9,ASSLGEGLLH
12,.,TRBV7-9,ASSLSQSLYEQY
16,.,TRBV5-6,ASSLYRGMGESTDTQY
14,.,TRBV5-6,ASSLGQGGDNSPLH
11,.,TRBV29-1,SGYRDGNYGYT
11,.,TRBV5-6,ASSFTGTKTQY
12,.,TRBV6-6,ASSYIGFTDTQY
11,.,TRBV5-6,ASSLKHSYEQY
12,.,TRBV27,ASSDSWGSWEQY
11,.,TRBV30,AWSVGPREKLF
10,few,TRBV10-2,ASSDGGATQH
13,.,TRBV6-4,ASSEDNSGANVLT
12,.,TRBV28,ASSLWDSNQPQH
14,.,TRBV25-1,ASSAPVGGLPHEQY
13,.,TRBV9,ASSSGPEDGETQY
14,.,TRBV5-6,ASSYRAGGRVYEQY
12,.,TRBV6-1,ASSGGLGGNEQF
9,.,TRBV20-1,SATVSGELF
11,few,TRBV5-1,ASSPGTGNEQY
13,few,TRBV6-1,ASSRTGTENTEAF